This T cell receptor (beta chain) was identified in a study of T cell responses to AZD1222 COVID-19 vaccine. The CDR3 length is 14 residues, termini included. Study-level findings and limits: White British people made up most donors, females outnumbered males, and clonal diversity was possibly underestimated.

Sequencing used immunoSEQ multiplex PCR; TCRdb keeps in-frame clones, though not all of them. Among fewer than 120,000 clones listed, roughly 92% were seen once. A note on this clone: Its antigen is unidentified. As the CDR3 is not closed by the conserved phenylalanine or tryptophan, this likely results from a read error. It is unclear where the CDR3 begins or ends on the DNA, so no DNA is shown, and the CDR3 is as TCRdb lists it.

The clonotype originates from an adult who received the AZD1222 COVID-19 vaccine. Sequencing was performed on peripheral blood, taken 28 days after the second AZD1222 dose. The chain has TRBV21-1 and TRBJ1-4. TRBV21-1 is a pseudogene. CDR3 amino acids: CASRFKTGDPLGGY.